These 8 T cell receptor beta chains were all obtained from the same sample, sequenced in a study of blood T cell repertoires in COVID-19. Sequenced by immunoSEQ multiplex PCR; TCRdb stores in-frame clones only, minus some. The data contain approximately 330,000 clones, around 90% of them singletons. Material: peripheral blood. The receptor set was obtained from a man younger than 45 with COVID-19, enrolled during active disease.

J is TRBJ2-2 and V is TRBV27, with 7 bases lining up with TRBD1. The germline gives CDR1 MNHEY, CDR2 SMNVEV (reference sequence). This CDR3 region has 14 residues. The ends lost 6 bases at V and 2 bases at J; junction bases unmatched: 3. CDR3 nucleotide sequence: TGTGCCAGCAGGTCAGGGGGAAACACCGGGGAGCTGTTTTTT. Its translation: CASRSGGNTGELFF.

In its sample, this clone was seen once. In DNA form, the CDR3 reads TGTGCCACCGCACTCCTCGCGGCCCGCTACTATGGCTACACCTTC. Its translation is CATALLAARYYGYTF. The chain joins TRBV19 to TRBJ1-2, with D hard to call. There are 15 residues in the CDR3. Trimming removed 10 bases at V and 3 bases at J, with 21 bases between. The germline CDR1 and CDR2 sequences are LNHDA and SQIVND (reference sequence).

The chain links TRBV18 to TRBJ1-5; no clear D. CDR1 is KGHSH, CDR2 LQKENI, per germline. The CDR3 loop spans 14 amino acids. Trimming left V 4 bases short and J 2 bases short, with 9 bases between. The CDR3 bases are TGTGCCAGCTCACAGGCAGCGGGCAATCAGCCCCAGCATTTT. Translating it yields CASSQAAGNQPQHF.

The V and J genes are TRBV14 and TRBJ2-7; TRBD2 aligns across 11 bases. The CDR3 has 16 residues. CDR1 SGHDN and CDR2 FVKESK come from the germline V gene. J was trimmed by 3 bases and V by 1 base; bases with no gene match: 5. CDR3 nucleotide sequence: TGTGCCAGCAGCCAAGCCGGGACTAGCGGATTCTACGAGCAGTACTTC. It translates to CASSQAGTSGFYEQYF.

The V call is TRBV7-2, the J call TRBJ1-6, with 7 bases matching TRBD1. The CDR3 length is 15 residues. CDR1 and CDR2 from the germline V gene are SGHTA and FQGNSA. Trimming cost V 5 bases and J 5 bases; bases outside gene matches: 6. The CDR3 coding sequence is TGTGCCAGCAGCCGTGGACAGGCACATAATTCACCCCTCCACTTT. It is translated as CASSRGQAHNSPLHF.

The chain uses TRBV7-2 and TRBJ2-7, with D possibly matching TRBD1 (5 bases). Germline V gene data show CDR1 as SGHTA and CDR2 as FQGNSA. V was cut by 2 bases and J by 0 bases, with 11 bases left in between. CDR3 length: 15 residues. CDR3 DNA: TGTGCCAGCAGCTTAAGAAGGGGCGCCTCCTACGAGCAGTACTTC. It translates to CASSLRRGASYEQYF.

This chain joins TRBV7-9 and TRBJ2-3; 10 bases are shared with TRBD2. Germline assignment: CDR1 SEHNR and CDR2 FQNEAQ (reference sequence). J gave up 5 bases and V 4 bases, and 15 bases lay outside the gene matches. The CDR3 covers 18 residues. CDR3 bases: TGTGCCAGCAGCTCCAGAAGCGGGAGGGATACGTCCAGAGATACGCAGTATTTT. Translated: CASSSRSGRDTSRDTQYF.

J is TRBJ2-3 and V is TRBV19; a weak D match, TRBD2 (7 bases). The CDR3 has 18 residues. Trimming shortened V by 4 bases and J by 2 bases, and 22 bases separated the two germline ends. Per germline, CDR1 LNHDA and CDR2 SQIVND (reference sequence). The CDR3 DNA sequence: TGTGCCAGTAGTACCCCCGTAGGGGGGGCCTATATCACAGATACGCAGTATTTT. This encodes CASSTPVGGAYITDTQYF.